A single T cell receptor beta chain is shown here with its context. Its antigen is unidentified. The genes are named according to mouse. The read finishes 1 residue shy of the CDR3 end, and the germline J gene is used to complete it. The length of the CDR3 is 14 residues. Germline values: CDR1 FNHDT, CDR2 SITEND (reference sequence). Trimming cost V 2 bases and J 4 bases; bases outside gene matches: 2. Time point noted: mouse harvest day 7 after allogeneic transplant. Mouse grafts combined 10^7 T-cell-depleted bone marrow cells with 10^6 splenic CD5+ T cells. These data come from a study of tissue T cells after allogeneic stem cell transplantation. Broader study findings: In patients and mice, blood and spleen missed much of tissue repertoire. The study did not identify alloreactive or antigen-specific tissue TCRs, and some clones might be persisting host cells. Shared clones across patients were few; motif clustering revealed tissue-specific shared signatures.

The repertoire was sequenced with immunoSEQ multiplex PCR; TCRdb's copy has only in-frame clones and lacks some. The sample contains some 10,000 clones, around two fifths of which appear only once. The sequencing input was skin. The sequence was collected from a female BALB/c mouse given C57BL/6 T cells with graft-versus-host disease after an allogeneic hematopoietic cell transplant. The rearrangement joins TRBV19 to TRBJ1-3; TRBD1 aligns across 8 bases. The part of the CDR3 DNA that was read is TGTGCCAGCAGTATCGGGGACAGGGGAAATACGCTCTAT. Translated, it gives CASSIGDRGNTLY. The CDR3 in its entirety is CASSIGDRGNTLYF.